This is a list of T cell receptor beta chains from one sample in a study of blood T cell repertoires in COVID-19. Only in-frame clones appear in the TCRdb table, and some are missing; sequencing was by immunoSEQ multiplex PCR. The table lists roughly 95,000 clones, over 80% of them singletons, with about 20% in the top ten. Sample: peripheral blood. These receptor sequences come from a man aged 80 or over with acute or convalescent COVID-19. The CDR3 runs from the conserved cysteine through the conserved F or W. D genes are given only for firm matches. Rows may omit the clone size; those that give it use once, few, many or a size class.

>TRBV30|.|TRBJ1-2|few
TGTGCCTGGAGTGGTACAAGCTATGGCTACACCTTC
CAWSGTSYGYTF
>TRBV5-4|.|TRBJ2-2|few
TGTGCCAGCAGCCACTCCGGGGACTACACCGGGGAGCTGTTTTTT
CASSHSGDYTGELFF
>TRBV29-1|TRBD1|TRBJ1-2|.
TGCAGCGCTGGACAGGGGAACTATGGCTACACCTTC
CSAGQGNYGYTF
>TRBV10-3|.|TRBJ2-6|.
TGTGCCATCAGTTCTGCAGGTTCTGGGGCCAACGTCCTGACTTTC
CAISSAGSGANVLTF
>TRBV29-1|.|TRBJ2-1|.
TGCAGCGTCACTCCGGGGTCCCATGAGCAGTTCTTC
CSVTPGSHEQFF
>TRBV6-2/TRBV6-3|TRBD1|TRBJ2-7|.
TGTGCCAGCAGTTACTCTGCGGGGACAGGGAGGCTCTACGAGCAGTACTTC
CASSYSAGTGRLYEQYF
>TRBV5-4|TRBD2|TRBJ2-1|.
TGTGCCAGCAGACGGACTAGCGGGGGCAATGAGCAGTTCTTC
CASRRTSGGNEQFF
>TRBV6-2/TRBV6-3|TRBD2|TRBJ2-5|.
TGTGCCAGCAGCTTTGGACTAGCGCACCAAGAGACCCAGTACTTC
CASSFGLAHQETQYF
>TRBV5-5|.|TRBJ2-1|.
TGTGCCAGCAGGCTCGCGGGGGCGGGGCCCCTTGGTGAGCAGTTCTTC
CASRLAGAGPLGEQFF
>TRBV30|TRBD1|TRBJ1-1|few
TGTGCCTGGAGTGCAGGGGGCGCGAGGCCTGAAGCTTTCTTT
CAWSAGGARPEAFF
>TRBV7-2|TRBD2|TRBJ2-2|.
TGTGCCAGCAGCCCTCCCGGGAGGGCCACCGGGGAGCTGTTTTTT
CASSPPGRATGELFF
>TRBV28|.|TRBJ1-1|.
TGTGCCAGCACCCAAAACGTGGGCAGGGGAGCTTTCTTT
CASTQNVGRGAFF
>TRBV5-3|.|TRBJ2-7|.
TGTGCCAGAAGCAGGGACAACTCCTACGAGCAGTACTTC
CARSRDNSYEQYF
>TRBV3-1/TRBV3-2|TRBD1|TRBJ1-5|.
TGTGCCAGCAGCCGGACGACAGGGTATCAGCCCCAGCATTTT
CASSRTTGYQPQHF
>TRBV2|TRBD1|TRBJ2-7|.
TGTGCCAGCAGCGCCGGTGGGACAGGGGACAACGAGCAGTACTTC
CASSAGGTGDNEQYF
>TRBV14|TRBD1|TRBJ1-2|.
TGTGCCAGCAGCCAAGTATTGCAGGGGGGTGTCAATGGCTACACCTTC
CASSQVLQGGVNGYTF
>TRBV29-1|.|TRBJ2-2|.
TGCAGCGTTGACGGACACGGGGAGCTGTTTTTT
CSVDGHGELFF
>TRBV11-3|TRBD2|TRBJ2-1|.
TGTGCCAGCAGCCCAGGGACTAATTACAATGAGCAGTTCTTC
CASSPGTNYNEQFF
>TRBV28|TRBD2|TRBJ2-5|.
TGTGCCAGCAGCCCTGGTGGTAGCGGGAAAGAGACCCAGTACTTC
CASSPGGSGKETQYF
>TRBV3-1/TRBV3-2|.|TRBJ2-3|.
TGTGCCAGCAGAGACAGTTCCCGGGCGCAGTATTTT
CASRDSSRAQYF
>TRBV5-6|.|TRBJ2-1|.
TGTGCCAGCAGCTACGACATAAGCTCCTACAATGAGCAGTTCTTC
CASSYDISSYNEQFF
>TRBV19|.|TRBJ1-5|.
TGTGCCAGTAGTGGACAGCCGGTCAGTCAGCCCCAGCATTTT
CASSGQPVSQPQHF
>TRBV29-1|.|TRBJ1-1|.
TGCAGCGTAGAGCGGGCAGGAGCTGAAGCTTTCTTT
CSVERAGAEAFF
>TRBV5-1|TRBD2|TRBJ2-1|.
TGCGCCAGCAGCCCCGGGGGGGGGAGCTCCTACAATGAGCAGTTCTTC
CASSPGGGSSYNEQFF
>TRBV6-2/TRBV6-3|.|TRBJ2-7|.
TGTGCCAGCAGTTATCTCCGGGAGCAGTACTTC
CASSYLREQYF
>TRBV21-1|.|TRBJ1-2|.
TGTGCCAGCAGCAAATTACACGCGGTTGGCTACACCTTC
CASSKLHAVGYTF
>TRBV5-8|TRBD2|TRBJ2-3|.
TGTGCCAGCAGCTTGTGGGAGGGAGATACGCAGTATTTT
CASSLWEGDTQYF
>TRBV5-4|.|TRBJ1-4|.
TGTGCCAGCAGTATTCCGTCCGGGACGGGGGGGGAAAAACTGTTTTTT
CASSIPSGTGGEKLFF